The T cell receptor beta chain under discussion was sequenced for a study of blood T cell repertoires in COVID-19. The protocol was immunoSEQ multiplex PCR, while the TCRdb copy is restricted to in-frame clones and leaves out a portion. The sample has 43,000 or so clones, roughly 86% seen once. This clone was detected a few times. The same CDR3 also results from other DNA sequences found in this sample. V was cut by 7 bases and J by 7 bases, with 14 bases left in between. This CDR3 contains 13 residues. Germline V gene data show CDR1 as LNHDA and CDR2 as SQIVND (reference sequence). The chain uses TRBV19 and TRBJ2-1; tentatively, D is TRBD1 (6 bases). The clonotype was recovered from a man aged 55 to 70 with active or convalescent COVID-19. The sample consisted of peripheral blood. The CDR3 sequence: CASTLTGWNEQFF. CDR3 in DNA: TGTGCCAGTACTCTTACAGGGTGGAATGAGCAGTTCTTC.